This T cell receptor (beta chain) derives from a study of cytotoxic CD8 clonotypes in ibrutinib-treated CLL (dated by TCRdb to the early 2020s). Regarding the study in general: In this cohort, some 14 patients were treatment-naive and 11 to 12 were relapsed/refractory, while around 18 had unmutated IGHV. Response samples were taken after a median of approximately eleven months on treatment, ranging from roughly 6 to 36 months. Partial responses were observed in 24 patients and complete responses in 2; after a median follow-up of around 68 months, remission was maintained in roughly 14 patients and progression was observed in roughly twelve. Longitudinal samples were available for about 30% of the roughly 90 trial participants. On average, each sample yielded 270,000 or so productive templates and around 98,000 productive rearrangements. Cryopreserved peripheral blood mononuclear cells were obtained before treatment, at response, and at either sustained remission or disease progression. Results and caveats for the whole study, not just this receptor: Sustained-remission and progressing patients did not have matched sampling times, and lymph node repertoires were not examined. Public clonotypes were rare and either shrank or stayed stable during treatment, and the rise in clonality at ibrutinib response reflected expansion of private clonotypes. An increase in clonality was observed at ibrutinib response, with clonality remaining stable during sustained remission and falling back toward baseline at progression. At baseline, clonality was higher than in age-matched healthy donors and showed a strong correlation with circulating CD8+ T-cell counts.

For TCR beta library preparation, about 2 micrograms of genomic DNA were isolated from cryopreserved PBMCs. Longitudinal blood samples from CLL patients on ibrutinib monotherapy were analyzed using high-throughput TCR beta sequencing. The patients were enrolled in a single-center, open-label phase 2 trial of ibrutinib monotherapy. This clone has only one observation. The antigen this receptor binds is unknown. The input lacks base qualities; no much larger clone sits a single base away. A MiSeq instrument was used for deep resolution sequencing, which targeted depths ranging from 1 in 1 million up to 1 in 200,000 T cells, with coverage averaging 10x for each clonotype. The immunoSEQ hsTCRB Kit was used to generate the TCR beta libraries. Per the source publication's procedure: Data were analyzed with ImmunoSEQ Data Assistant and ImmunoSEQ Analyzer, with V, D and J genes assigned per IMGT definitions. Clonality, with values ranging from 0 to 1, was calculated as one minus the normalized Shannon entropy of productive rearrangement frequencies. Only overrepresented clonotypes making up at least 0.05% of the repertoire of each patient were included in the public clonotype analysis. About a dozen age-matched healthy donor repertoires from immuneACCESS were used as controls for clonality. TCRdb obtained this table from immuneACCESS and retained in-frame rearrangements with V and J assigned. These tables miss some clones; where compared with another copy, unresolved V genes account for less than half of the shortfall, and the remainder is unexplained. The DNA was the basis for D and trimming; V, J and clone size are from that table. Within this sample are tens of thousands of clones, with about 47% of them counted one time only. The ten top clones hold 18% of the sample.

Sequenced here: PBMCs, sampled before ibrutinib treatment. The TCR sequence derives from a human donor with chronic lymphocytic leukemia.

At the DNA level, the sequence is TGCGCCAGCAGCATTATTCGCGGACTAGCGGGGGGCACAGATACGCAGTATTTT. This gives the protein CASSIIRGLAGGTDTQYF. The rearranged chain carries TRBV5-1 and TRBJ2-3, and TRBD2 matches 13 of the central bases. V is trimmed back by 4 bases and J by 1 base, and the junction contains 9 bases that no gene match accounts for. The cysteine opens and the phenylalanine closes a CDR3 of 18 amino acids. Only the CDR3 portion is preserved as DNA: 54 bases, with reading frame beginning at the first base. Reading the germline V gene gives CDR1 SGHRS and CDR2 YFSETQ.